The T cell receptor beta chain described here comes from a study of blood T cell repertoires in COVID-19. TCRdb's table, derived via immunoSEQ multiplex PCR, lists solely in-frame clones and lacks some. The sample holds about 260,000 clones, about 87% seen once. The V and J ends lost 8 bases and 3 bases, in that order; junction bases with no gene match: 12. Germline V gene lookup returns CDR1 MGHRA and CDR2 YSYEKL. The CDR3 runs 15 residues. The sequence was obtained from a woman in her thirties or forties with acute COVID-19. Sequencing was done on a sample of PBMCs or T cells enriched from blood (not recorded which). The rearrangement joins TRBV4-1 to TRBJ2-7; TRBD1 matches 8 bases. CDR3 sequence reads: CASSEGRGRDYEQYV. CDR3 DNA: TGCGCCAGCTCTGAGGGCAGGGGGCGCGACTACGAGCAGTACGTC.